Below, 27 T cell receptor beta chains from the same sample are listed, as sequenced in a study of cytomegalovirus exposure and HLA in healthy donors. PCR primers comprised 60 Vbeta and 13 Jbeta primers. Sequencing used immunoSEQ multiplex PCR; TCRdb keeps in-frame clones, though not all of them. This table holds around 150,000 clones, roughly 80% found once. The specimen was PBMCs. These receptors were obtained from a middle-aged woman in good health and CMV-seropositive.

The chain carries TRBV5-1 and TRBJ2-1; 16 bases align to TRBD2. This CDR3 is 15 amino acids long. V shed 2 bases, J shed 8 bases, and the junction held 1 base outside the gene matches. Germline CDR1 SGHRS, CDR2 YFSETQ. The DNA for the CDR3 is TGCGCCAGCAGCTTAGGGACTAGCGGGGGGGATGAGCAGTTCTTC. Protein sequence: CASSLGTSGGDEQFF.

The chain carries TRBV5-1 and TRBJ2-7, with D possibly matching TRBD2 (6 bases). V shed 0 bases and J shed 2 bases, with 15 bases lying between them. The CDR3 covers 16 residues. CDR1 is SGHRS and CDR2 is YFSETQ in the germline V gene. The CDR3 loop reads CASSLGGTARTYEQYF. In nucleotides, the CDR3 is TGCGCCAGCAGCTTGGGCGGGACGGCCAGGACCTACGAGCAGTACTTC.

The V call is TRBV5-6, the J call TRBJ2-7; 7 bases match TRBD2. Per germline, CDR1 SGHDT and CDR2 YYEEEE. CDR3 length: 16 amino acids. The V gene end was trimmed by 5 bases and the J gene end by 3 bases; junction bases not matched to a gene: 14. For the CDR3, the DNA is TGTGCCAGCAGGCCAAGGCTAGCGGAGCTAAACTACGAGCAGTACTTC. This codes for CASRPRLAELNYEQYF. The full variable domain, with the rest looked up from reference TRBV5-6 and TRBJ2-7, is DAGVTQSPTHLIKTRGQQVTLRCSPKSGHDTVSWYQQALGQGPQFIFQYYEEEERQRGNFPDRFSGHQFPNYSSELNVNALLLGDSALYLCASRPRLAELNYEQYFGPGTRLTVT.

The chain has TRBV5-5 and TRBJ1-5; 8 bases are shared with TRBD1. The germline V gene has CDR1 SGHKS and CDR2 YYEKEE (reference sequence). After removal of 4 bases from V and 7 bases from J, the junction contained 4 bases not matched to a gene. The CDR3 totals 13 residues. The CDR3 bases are TGTGCCAGCAGCGTGGACAGGGTGCAGCCCCAGCATTTT. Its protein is CASSVDRVQPQHF.

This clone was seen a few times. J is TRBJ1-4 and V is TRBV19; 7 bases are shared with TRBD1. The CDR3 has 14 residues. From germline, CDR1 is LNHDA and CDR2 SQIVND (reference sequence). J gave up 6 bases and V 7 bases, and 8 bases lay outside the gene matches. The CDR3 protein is CASKADREYEKLFF. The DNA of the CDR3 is TGTGCCAGTAAGGCCGACAGGGAGTATGAAAAACTGTTTTTT.

The CDR3 DNA is TGCGCCAGCAGCCCCGGACTAGTCACAGATACGCAGTATTTT. It specifies CASSPGLVTDTQYF. The V call is TRBV5-1, the J call TRBJ2-3; 7 positions match TRBD2. The V gene end was trimmed by 4 bases and the J gene end by 2 bases; junction bases not matched to a gene: 4. This CDR3 contains 14 residues. In germline, CDR1 is SGHRS, CDR2 YFSETQ.

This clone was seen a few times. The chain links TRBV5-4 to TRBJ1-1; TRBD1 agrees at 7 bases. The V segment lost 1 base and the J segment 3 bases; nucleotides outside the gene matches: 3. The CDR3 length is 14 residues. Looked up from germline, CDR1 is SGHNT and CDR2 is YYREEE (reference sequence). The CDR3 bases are TGTGCCAGCAGCTTGACAGGGGTGTACACTGAAGCTTTCTTT. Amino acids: CASSLTGVYTEAFF.

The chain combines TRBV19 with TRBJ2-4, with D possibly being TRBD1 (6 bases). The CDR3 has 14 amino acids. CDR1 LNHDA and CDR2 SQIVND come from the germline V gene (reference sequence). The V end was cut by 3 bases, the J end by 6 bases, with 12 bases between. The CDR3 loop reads CASSMGRGGNIQYF. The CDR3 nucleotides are TGTGCCAGTAGTATGGGCAGGGGTGGAAACATTCAGTACTTC.

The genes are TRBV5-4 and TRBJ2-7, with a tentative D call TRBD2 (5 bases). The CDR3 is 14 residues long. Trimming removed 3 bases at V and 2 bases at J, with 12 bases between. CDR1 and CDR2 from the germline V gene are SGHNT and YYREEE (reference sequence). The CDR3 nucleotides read TGTGCCAGCAGCTCGCGGGCGTACCCCTACGAGCAGTACTTC. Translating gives CASSSRAYPYEQYF. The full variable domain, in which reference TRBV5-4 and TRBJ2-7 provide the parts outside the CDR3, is ETGVTQSPTHLIKTRGQQVTLRCSSQSGHNTVSWYQQALGQGPQFIFQYYREEENGRGNFPPRFSGLQFPNYSSELNVNALELDDSALYLCASSSRAYPYEQYFGPGTRLTVT.

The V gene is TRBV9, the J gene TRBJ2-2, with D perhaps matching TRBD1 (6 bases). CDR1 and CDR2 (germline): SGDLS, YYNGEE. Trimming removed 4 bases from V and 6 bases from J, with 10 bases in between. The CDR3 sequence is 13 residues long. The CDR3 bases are TGTGCCAGCAGCACGACAGGTTCCGGGGAGCTGTTTTTT. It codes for CASSTTGSGELFF.

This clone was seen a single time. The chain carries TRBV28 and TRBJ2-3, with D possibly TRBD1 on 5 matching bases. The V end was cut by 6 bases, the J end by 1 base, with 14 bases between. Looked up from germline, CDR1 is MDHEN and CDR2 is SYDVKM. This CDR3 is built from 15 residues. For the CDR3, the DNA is TGTGCCAGCAGCCGAAGACTCAGGGGCACAGATACGCAGTATTTT. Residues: CASSRRLRGTDTQYF.

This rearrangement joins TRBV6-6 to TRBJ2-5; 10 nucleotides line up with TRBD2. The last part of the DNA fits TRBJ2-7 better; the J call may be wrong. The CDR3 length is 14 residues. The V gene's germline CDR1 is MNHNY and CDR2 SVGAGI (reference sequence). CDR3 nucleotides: TGTGCCAGCACCATACTAGCGGGATACTACGAGCAGTACTTC. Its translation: CASTILAGYYEQYF.

CDR3 loop: CASSPVDTEAFF. The CDR3 DNA reads as TGTGCCAGCAGTCCCGTCGACACTGAAGCTTTCTTT. The chain carries TRBV28 and TRBJ1-1; D not resolved. The CDR3 has 12 amino acids. V was shortened by 5 bases and J by 3 bases, with 7 bases between the two germline ends. Per the germline V gene, CDR1 is MDHEN and CDR2 is SYDVKM.

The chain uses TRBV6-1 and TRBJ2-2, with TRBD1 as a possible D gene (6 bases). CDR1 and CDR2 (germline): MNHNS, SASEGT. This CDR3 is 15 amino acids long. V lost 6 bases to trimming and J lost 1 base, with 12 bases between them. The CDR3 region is CASRKGDGNTGELFF. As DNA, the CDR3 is TGTGCCAGCAGGAAGGGGGACGGGAACACCGGGGAGCTGTTTTTT.

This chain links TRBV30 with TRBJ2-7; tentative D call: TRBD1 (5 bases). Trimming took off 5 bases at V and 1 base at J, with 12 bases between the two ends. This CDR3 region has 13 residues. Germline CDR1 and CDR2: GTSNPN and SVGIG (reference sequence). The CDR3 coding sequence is TGTGCCTGGGACAGCAGTGGGTCCTACGAGCAGTACTTC. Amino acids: CAWDSSGSYEQYF.

The CDR3 here is CASSSPRRGRNSGNTEAFF. CDR3 nucleotide sequence: TGTGCCAGCAGCTCCCCCAGGAGGGGGCGGAACTCGGGGAACACTGAAGCTTTCTTT. This chain uses TRBV7-9 with TRBJ1-1; 7 bases are a match to TRBD1. Germline V gene data show CDR1 as SEHNR and CDR2 as FQNEAQ (reference sequence). Trimming at V came to 4 bases and at J to 1 base, leaving 18 bases not matched to a gene. The CDR3 is 19 amino acids.

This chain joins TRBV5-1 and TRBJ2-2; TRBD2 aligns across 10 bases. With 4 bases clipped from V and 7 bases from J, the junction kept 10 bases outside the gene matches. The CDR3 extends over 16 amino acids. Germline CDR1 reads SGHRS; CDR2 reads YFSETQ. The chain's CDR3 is CASSLLAGRGDGELFF. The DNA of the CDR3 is TGCGCCAGCAGCCTACTAGCGGGGAGAGGGGACGGGGAGCTGTTTTTT.

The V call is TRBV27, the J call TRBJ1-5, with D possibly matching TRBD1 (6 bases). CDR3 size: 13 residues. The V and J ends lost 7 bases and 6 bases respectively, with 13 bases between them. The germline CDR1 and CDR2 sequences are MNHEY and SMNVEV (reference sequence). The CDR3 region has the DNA TGTGCCAGCACAACAGGGAGAGGTCAGCCCCAGCATTTT. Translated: CASTTGRGQPQHF.

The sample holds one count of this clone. CDR3 region: CASIPSGGRSTDTQYF. CDR3 nucleotides: TGTGCCAGCATACCGTCGGGGGGACGTAGCACAGATACGCAGTATTTT. The J gene is TRBJ2-3, the V gene TRBV27; 7 bases fit TRBD2. CDR3 length equals 16 residues. Losses at the gene ends were 7 bases for V and 0 bases for J; bases not matched to a gene: 10. The V gene's germline CDR1 is MNHEY and CDR2 SMNVEV (reference sequence).

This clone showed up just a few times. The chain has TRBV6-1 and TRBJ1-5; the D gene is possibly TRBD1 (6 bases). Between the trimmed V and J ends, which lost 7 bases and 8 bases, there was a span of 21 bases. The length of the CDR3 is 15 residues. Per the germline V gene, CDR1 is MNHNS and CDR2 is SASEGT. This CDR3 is CASTTTGRGGEPQHF. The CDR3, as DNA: TGTGCCAGCACAACTACAGGGAGGGGGGGTGAGCCCCAGCATTTT.

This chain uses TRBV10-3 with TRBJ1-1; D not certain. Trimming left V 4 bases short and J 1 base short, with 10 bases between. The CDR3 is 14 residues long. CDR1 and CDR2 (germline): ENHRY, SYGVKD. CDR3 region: CAISGVGGNTEAFF. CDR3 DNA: TGTGCCATCAGTGGCGTTGGCGGGAACACTGAAGCTTTCTTT.

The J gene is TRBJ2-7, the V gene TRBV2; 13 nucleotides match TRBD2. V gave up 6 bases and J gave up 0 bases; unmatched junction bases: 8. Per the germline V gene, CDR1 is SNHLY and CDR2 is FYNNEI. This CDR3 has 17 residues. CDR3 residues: CASRAPGLAGSSYEQYF. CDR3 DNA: TGTGCCAGCAGAGCCCCGGGACTAGCGGGGAGCTCCTACGAGCAGTACTTC.

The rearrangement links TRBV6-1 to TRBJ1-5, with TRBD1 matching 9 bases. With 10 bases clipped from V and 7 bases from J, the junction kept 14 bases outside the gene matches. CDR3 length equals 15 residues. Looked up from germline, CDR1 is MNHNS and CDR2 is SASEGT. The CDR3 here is CATEPGQGGRQPQHF. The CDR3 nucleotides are TGTGCCACCGAACCGGGACAGGGTGGGCGACAGCCCCAGCATTTT.

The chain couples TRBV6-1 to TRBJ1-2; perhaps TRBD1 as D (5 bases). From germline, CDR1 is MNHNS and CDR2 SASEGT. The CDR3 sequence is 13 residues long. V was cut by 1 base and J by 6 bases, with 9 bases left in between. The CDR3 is CASSEGGGNGYTF. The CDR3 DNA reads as TGTGCCAGCAGTGAAGGGGGCGGGAATGGCTACACCTTC.

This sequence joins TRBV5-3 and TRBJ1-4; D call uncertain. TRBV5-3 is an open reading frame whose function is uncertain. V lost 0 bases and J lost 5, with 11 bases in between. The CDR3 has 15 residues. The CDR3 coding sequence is TGTGCCAGAAGCTTGGGTACGTTACAGAATGAAAAACTGTTTTTT. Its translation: CARSLGTLQNEKLFF.

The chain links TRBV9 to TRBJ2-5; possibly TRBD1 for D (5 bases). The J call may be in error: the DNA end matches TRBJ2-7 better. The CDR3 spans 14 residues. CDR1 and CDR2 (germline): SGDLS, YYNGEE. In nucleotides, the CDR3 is TGTGCCAGCAGCACAGGTCCAAGCTCCTACGAGCAGTACTTC. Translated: CASSTGPSSYEQYF.

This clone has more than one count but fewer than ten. The CDR3 region has the DNA TGCAGCGTTGCTCGTGGGGGAACGGGAGGGCCTACGAATGAGCAGTTCTTC. Protein product: CSVARGGTGGPTNEQFF. The rearrangement links TRBV29-1 to TRBJ2-1, with 8 bases that match TRBD2. Trimming took 4 bases from V and 7 from J; bases not matched to a gene: 18. Germline CDR1 reads SQVTM; CDR2 reads ANQGSEA. This CDR3 spans 17 amino acids.